The rows below give T cell receptor beta chains drawn from one sample of a study of CD8+ T cells in alopecia areata. The repertoire was sequenced with immunoSEQ multiplex PCR; TCRdb's copy has only in-frame clones and lacks some. The table lists around 210,000 clones, about 61% of them singletons, with about 5.3% in the top ten. The specimen sequenced was CD8+ T cells sorted from blood. Every receptor here comes from a human donor in good health. CDR3s include the opening cysteine and the closing phenylalanine or tryptophan. A D gene is named only where the DNA matches it firmly. Clone size is shown for a subset of rows, as once, few, many or a class of expanded clone.

cdr3_nt cdr3_aa d_call v_call clone_size j_call
TGTGCCAGCACCTCGACAGGCAGGTATAGCAATCAGCCCCAGCATTTT CASTSTGRYSNQPQHF NA TRBV28 few TRBJ1-5
TGCAGCGTGCGGGTGGGTTCGGCGGGGGCGGCATACGAGCAGTACTTC CSVRVGSAGAAYEQYF NA TRBV29-1 few TRBJ2-7
TGTGCCAGCAGCTTTACCGCGAGCAGGATTCAGACCGGGGAGCTGTTTTTT CASSFTASRIQTGELFF NA TRBV7-9 NA TRBJ2-2
TGTGCCAGCAGCGTGGGGGGGACGCCAGAAGAGACCCAGTACTTC CASSVGGTPEETQYF TRBD2 TRBV9 NA TRBJ2-5
TGCGCCAGCAGCCAAACAGGTGATACTGAAGCTTTCTTT CASSQTGDTEAFF NA TRBV4-1 NA TRBJ1-1
TGCAGCGTTGAAGCAGGGGGCAACTCCTACGAGCAGTACTTC CSVEAGGNSYEQYF TRBD1 TRBV29-1 NA TRBJ2-7
TGTGCCACCAGCAGAGATACCCTGGGGGCTGGAAACACCATATATTTT CATSRDTLGAGNTIYF NA TRBV15 NA TRBJ1-3
TGTGCCAGCACCATGGATCGCGATTCCTTCACAGATACGCAGTATTTT CASTMDRDSFTDTQYF NA TRBV6-6 NA TRBJ2-3
TGTGCCAGCAGTCCCCTAGCGGGGGAACAAGAGACCCAGTACTTC CASSPLAGEQETQYF TRBD2 TRBV6-1 NA TRBJ2-5
TGTGCCTGGAGTGCCGGGACTAGCTCCACAGATACGCAGTATTTT CAWSAGTSSTDTQYF TRBD2 TRBV30 NA TRBJ2-3
TGCAGCGTTGAAGAGAAGGGGGAGCAGTACTTC CSVEEKGEQYF NA TRBV29-1 few TRBJ2-7
TGCGCCAGCAGCCATGAACATATGACAGAGGAGACTGAAGCTTTCTTT CASSHEHMTEETEAFF NA TRBV4-1 NA TRBJ1-1
TGCAGCGTTGAACAGGGGCTCGGGGGGGCCGAGCAGTACTTC CSVEQGLGGAEQYF TRBD2 TRBV29-1 NA TRBJ2-7
TGTGCCATCAGTGAGGGCCAGGGGCGGCCCTACGAGCAGTACTTC CAISEGQGRPYEQYF NA TRBV10-3 few TRBJ2-7
TGTGCCAGCAGCTCCAGCGGGTCCTACAATGAGCAGTTCTTC CASSSSGSYNEQFF NA TRBV7-9 NA TRBJ2-1
TGCAGCGGGGCCCTCGAGGGGAACCAGTACTTC CSGALEGNQYF NA TRBV29-1 NA TRBJ2-5
TGCAGCGTTGAAGAACTTGACAGGAACTATGGCTACACCTTC CSVEELDRNYGYTF NA TRBV29-1 NA TRBJ1-2
TGTGCCAGCAGCTTAATGCGGGGCGATAGCACAGATACGCAGTATTTT CASSLMRGDSTDTQYF NA TRBV13 NA TRBJ2-3
TGTGCCAGCAGGGAGACAGGGAGAAACTATGGCTACACCTTC CASRETGRNYGYTF TRBD1 TRBV27 NA TRBJ1-2
TGTGCCAGCAGCTTAGGGCAGGGACGACAGTTCTTC CASSLGQGRQFF NA TRBV11-2 NA TRBJ2-1
TGCGCCAGCAGCCAAGTCCTAACTCGCGGGGAGACCCAGTACTTC CASSQVLTRGETQYF NA TRBV4-1 few TRBJ2-5
TGTGCCAGCAGTTTTTTGGGGGGCGAGGAGACCCAGTACTTC CASSFLGGEETQYF NA TRBV28 NA TRBJ2-5
TGCGCCAGCAGCTTGGACGGACTCTATAGCAATCAGCCCCAGCATTTT CASSLDGLYSNQPQHF NA TRBV5-1 NA TRBJ1-5
TGTGCCAGCAGTGAAGGCGGAATTAGCACAGATACGCAGTATTTT CASSEGGISTDTQYF NA TRBV2 few TRBJ2-3
TGCGCCAGCAGCTTAAGTCAGGGCGGCGACAATGAGCAGTTCTTC CASSLSQGGDNEQFF NA TRBV5-1 few TRBJ2-1
TGTGCCAGCAGCTTAGCGACCGAGGGGATTGTAGATGGCTACACCTTC CASSLATEGIVDGYTF NA TRBV7-6 once TRBJ1-2
TGTGCCTGGAGTCGCGGGACAGGGGACACTGAAGCTTTCTTT CAWSRGTGDTEAFF TRBD1 TRBV30 NA TRBJ1-1
TGTGCCTGTTCCCGGGACCAAGAGACCCAGTACTTC CACSRDQETQYF NA TRBV30 NA TRBJ2-5
TGTGCCAGCAGTGAAGCTCCCCTAGCGCCAACCTACGAGCAGTACTTC CASSEAPLAPTYEQYF NA TRBV2 NA TRBJ2-7
TGTGCCAGCAGTGCGGCAGGGGATGGCTACACCTTC CASSAAGDGYTF NA TRBV2 many TRBJ1-2
TGTGCCAGCAGCCGGGAGGCTAGCGGGGAGACCCAGTACTTC CASSREASGETQYF TRBD2 TRBV11-2 NA TRBJ2-5
TGTGCCAGCAGCTCGGACAGGGTCCTCTACGAGCAGTACTTC CASSSDRVLYEQYF TRBD1 TRBV5-6 NA TRBJ2-7
TGTGCCTGGAATACTGACTTTCTCGGCGACAGCTCCTACAATGAGCAGTTCTTC CAWNTDFLGDSSYNEQFF NA TRBV30 once TRBJ2-1
TGTGCCAGCAGCGGGGGGGGCAATCAGCCCCAGCATTTT CASSGGGNQPQHF NA TRBV7-9 NA TRBJ1-5
TGCGCCAGCAGCCAAGCTCGGTTCTATGGCTACACCTTC CASSQARFYGYTF NA TRBV4-1 once TRBJ1-2